These 32 T cell receptor beta chains came from one sample sequenced in a study of a mutant IDH1 vaccine in newly diagnosed glioma. This sample's time point: baseline, week 1 (first vaccination visit). The treatment denotes: pre-vaccination baseline after standard-of-care therapy. Data came from immunoSEQ multiplex PCR; TCRdb stores just in-frame clones and leaves some out. Of roughly 50,000 clones listed, approximately 80% are singletons. Sample: PBMCs, taken from a glioma patient treated with radiotherapy, temozolomide or both. These receptors all stem from a man in his late teens or twenties with glioma.

CDR3 sequence: CASSLPGTEQETQYF. The CDR3 DNA is TGTGCCAGCTCACTCCCCGGGACAGAGCAAGAGACCCAGTACTTC. The rearrangement joins TRBV18 to TRBJ2-5, with 7 nucleotides matching TRBD1. The CDR3 runs 15 residues. Germline CDR1 is KGHSH and CDR2 is LQKENI. Trimming took 4 bases from V and 2 from J; bases not matched to a gene: 7. Variable domain in full (rest from reference TRBV18 and TRBJ2-5): NAGVMQNPRHLVRRRGQEARLRCSPMKGHSHVYWYRQLPEEGLKFMVYLQKENIIDESGMPKERFSAEFPKEGPSILRIQQVVRGDSAAYFCASSLPGTEQETQYFGPGTRLLVL.

V gene TRBV6-5 combines with J gene TRBJ1-6; 7 nucleotides match TRBD1. CDR1 is MNHEY and CDR2 is SVGAGI in the germline V gene. Losses at the gene ends were 10 bases for V and 4 bases for J; bases not matched to a gene: 4. The length of the CDR3 is 13 residues. The CDR3 spells CATLQGYNSPLHF. The CDR3, as DNA: TGTGCCACCCTACAGGGGTATAATTCACCCCTCCACTTT.

This chain joins TRBV7-2 and TRBJ2-2; D unresolved. CDR3 length equals 12 residues. V was pared by 2 bases and J by 6 bases, with 4 bases between. Germline V gene sequence: CDR1 SGHTA, CDR2 FQGNSA. The CDR3 bases are TGTGCCAGCAGCTTAAAGGCCGGGGAGCTGTTTTTT. Translating gives CASSLKAGELFF.

V is TRBV2 and J is TRBJ2-2, with D possibly matching TRBD1 (6 bases). Germline V lookup: CDR1 SNHLY, CDR2 FYNNEI. Trimming left V 2 bases short and J 7 bases short, with 14 bases between. CDR3 length: 15 residues. The CDR3 loop reads CASSEPSQGFGELFF. CDR3 nucleotides: TGTGCCAGCAGTGAACCGTCGCAGGGGTTCGGGGAGCTGTTTTTT.

This rearrangement joins TRBV4-2 to TRBJ2-7; D possibly matches TRBD1 or TRBD2 (6 bases each). This CDR3 comprises 16 residues. V was cut by 2 bases and J by 0 bases, with 14 bases left in between. Germline loops: CDR1 LGHNA, CDR2 YNFKEQ. CDR3 coding DNA: TGTGCCAGCAGCCAAAAAAGGGGGGCGAGCTCCTACGAGCAGTACTTC. Translation: CASSQKRGASSYEQYF.

The V gene is TRBV2, the J gene TRBJ1-1, with D maybe TRBD1 (5 bases). The germline V gene has CDR1 SNHLY and CDR2 FYNNEI. V was shortened by 6 bases and J by 0 bases, with 8 bases between the two germline ends. The CDR3 totals 13 residues. As DNA, the CDR3 is TGTGCCAGCAGGGGGACGGTGAACACTGAAGCTTTCTTT. Protein: CASRGTVNTEAFF.

This clone was counted only a few times. The chain carries TRBV5-1 and TRBJ1-1; D gene uncertain. V was clipped by 1 base and J by 3 bases, with 13 bases between them. Germline CDR1 is SGHRS and CDR2 is YFSETQ. The CDR3 contains 15 residues. The CDR3 DNA is TGCGCCAGCAGCTTGATTGTGGGCCAGGACACTGAAGCTTTCTTT. Translation: CASSLIVGQDTEAFF.

V and J are TRBV10-3 and TRBJ1-2; no firm D call. There are 14 residues in the CDR3. Germline V gene data show CDR1 as ENHRY and CDR2 as SYGVKD. With 4 bases removed from V and 3 bases from J, the gap between germline ends came to 12 bases. CDR3: CAISGPGADYGYTF. CDR3 nucleotides: TGTGCCATCAGTGGGCCAGGCGCCGACTATGGCTACACCTTC.

This chain connects TRBV5-8 to TRBJ1-4; D not resolved. Germline CDR1 SGHTS, CDR2 YDEGEE. CDR3 length: 14 residues. The germline V and J ends were trimmed by 2 bases and 7 bases, with 12 bases remaining between them. The CDR3 spells CASSFGVGSEKLFF. CDR3 DNA: TGTGCCAGCAGCTTTGGTGTCGGCAGTGAAAAACTGTTTTTT.

This chain connects TRBV7-9 to TRBJ2-3; D is possibly TRBD1 (6 bases). V shed 4 bases and J shed 0 bases, with 17 bases lying between them. There are 17 residues in the CDR3. Germline CDR1 and CDR2: SEHNR and FQNEAQ (reference sequence). The CDR3: CASSYRDNRLSTDTQYF. CDR3 DNA: TGTGCCAGCAGCTATAGGGACAACCGGCTTAGCACAGATACGCAGTATTTT.

The V call is TRBV18, the J call TRBJ2-7, with TRBD2 identical over 10 bases. The CDR3 spans 14 residues. Trimming removed 3 bases from V and 5 bases from J; junction bases left unmatched: 4. Germline values: CDR1 KGHSH, CDR2 LQKENI. CDR3: CASSPSSGSDEQYF. The CDR3 region has the DNA TGTGCCAGCTCACCCTCTAGCGGGAGCGACGAGCAGTACTTC.

V and J are TRBV4-1 and TRBJ2-7; D may be TRBD1 (6 bases). CDR1 and CDR2 (germline): MGHRA, YSYEKL. The CDR3 is 14 residues long. V lost 4 bases and J lost 1, with 11 bases in between. As DNA, the CDR3 is TGCGCCAGCAGCCCCCGGGACAATTCCTACGAGCAGTACTTC. As protein: CASSPRDNSYEQYF.

The table lists this clone with a few counts. V gene TRBV9 combines with J gene TRBJ1-2; the D gene is possibly TRBD1 (5 bases). There are 16 residues in the CDR3. V lost 0 bases, J lost 0 bases, and 12 bases lay in between. The germline V gene encodes CDR1 SGDLS and CDR2 YYNGEE. The CDR3 bases are TGTGCCAGCAGCGTAGGCACAGGAGATACTAACTATGGCTACACCTTC. Its protein product is CASSVGTGDTNYGYTF.

This clone was observed once. The rearrangement links TRBV5-1 to TRBJ1-1; D gene unclear. V was clipped by 3 bases and J by 1 base, with 13 bases between them. The CDR3 sequence is 15 residues long. Germline V lookup: CDR1 SGHRS, CDR2 YFSETQ. CDR3 bases: TGCGCCAGCAGCTATCGCCGTCGGGAGAACACTGAAGCTTTCTTT. This gives the protein CASSYRRRENTEAFF.

In its sample, this clone was seen a few times. The J gene is TRBJ1-1, the V gene TRBV4-3; D is ambiguous. The CDR3 consists of 13 residues. V gave up 0 bases and J gave up 8 bases, with 10 bases separating them. Germline lookup yields CDR1 LGHNA and CDR2 YSLEER. CDR3 sequence reads: CASSQELSREAFF. The CDR3 DNA reads TGCGCCAGCAGCCAAGAACTGAGTCGAGAAGCTTTCTTT.

This chain connects TRBV7-2 to TRBJ2-7; unclear D gene. Per the germline V gene, CDR1 is SGHTA and CDR2 is FQGNSA. The CDR3 is made up of 14 amino acids. Deletions cut 0 bases from V and 4 bases from J, with 10 bases between. The CDR3 DNA follows: TGTGCCAGCAGCTTAGCAGTTGGGCCTTACGAGCAGTACTTC. Translated, it gives CASSLAVGPYEQYF.

The chain has TRBV27 and TRBJ1-1; 7 positions match TRBD1. CDR1 MNHEY and CDR2 SMNVEV come from the germline V gene (reference sequence). The V and J ends lost 6 bases and 3 bases, in that order; junction bases with no gene match: 7. CDR3 length: 14 residues. CDR3 region: CASRETGWDTEAFF. DNA of the CDR3: TGTGCCAGCAGGGAGACAGGGTGGGACACTGAAGCTTTCTTT.

This rearrangement joins TRBV27 to TRBJ1-5, with 7 nucleotides matching TRBD1. The CDR3 has 15 amino acids. The germline V gene has CDR1 MNHEY and CDR2 SMNVEV (reference sequence). Unmatched junction bases numbered 5, after V lost 6 bases and J lost 0 bases. The CDR3 region is CASRVGTDSNQPQHF. CDR3 bases: TGTGCCAGCAGGGTAGGGACAGATAGCAATCAGCCCCAGCATTTT.

This chain uses TRBV6-6 with TRBJ2-5; D is perhaps TRBD1 (6 bases). Germline CDR1 reads MNHNY; CDR2 reads SVGAGI (reference sequence). The CDR3 is 14 residues long. The V and J ends lost 5 bases and 4 bases respectively, with 14 bases between them. The CDR3 reads CASSIRQALETQYF. The DNA for the CDR3 is TGTGCCAGCAGTATCCGACAGGCCTTAGAGACCCAGTACTTC.

This clone was counted once. This chain links TRBV6-5 with TRBJ2-7; TRBD2 aligns across 7 bases. CDR1 and CDR2 from the germline V gene are MNHEY and SVGAGI. J lost 3 bases, V lost 8 bases, and 13 bases had no gene match. The CDR3 contains 15 residues. The CDR3 sequence: CASHRGGSGLYEQYF. DNA of the CDR3: TGTGCCAGCCACCGTGGCGGTAGCGGGCTCTACGAGCAGTACTTC.

This chain joins TRBV28 and TRBJ2-3, with TRBD2 matching 9 bases. The V segment lost 4 bases and the J segment 4 bases; nucleotides outside the gene matches: 3. This CDR3 is built from 14 residues. Germline loops: CDR1 MDHEN, CDR2 SYDVKM. The CDR3 DNA sequence: TGTGCCAGCAGTTGGACTAGCGACGCAGATACGCAGTATTTT. Encoded protein: CASSWTSDADTQYF.

V is TRBV18 and J is TRBJ1-2; TRBD1 is a possible D gene (5 bases). The germline CDR1 and CDR2 sequences are KGHSH and LQKENI. The CDR3 length is 14 residues. The germline V and J ends were trimmed by 2 bases and 0 bases, with 7 bases remaining between them. The CDR3 sequence is CASSPGGANYGYTF. In nucleotides, the CDR3 is TGTGCCAGCTCACCAGGGGGAGCTAACTATGGCTACACCTTC.

V usage is TRBV14 and J usage is TRBJ1-2, with TRBD1 as a possible D gene (6 bases). V was cut by 1 base and J by 4 bases, with 10 bases left in between. CDR1 is SGHDN, CDR2 FVKESK, per germline. This CDR3 has 14 residues. As DNA, the CDR3 is TGTGCCAGCAGCCAAGCTGGGGGGCCCTATGGCTACACCTTC. Protein: CASSQAGGPYGYTF.

V gene TRBV9 combines with J gene TRBJ2-1; D is possibly TRBD2 (7 bases). Trimming removed 0 bases from V and 7 bases from J, with 14 bases in between. This CDR3 spans 15 amino acids. Germline CDR1 SGDLS, CDR2 YYNGEE. The CDR3 DNA follows: TGTGCCAGCAGCGTAGCCGGGGGGCGATTAAATGAGCAGTTCTTC. Protein product: CASSVAGGRLNEQFF.

This chain connects TRBV19 to TRBJ1-4; 9 nucleotides agree with TRBD1. V lost 5 bases to trimming and J lost 8 bases; unmatched junction nucleotides: 9. The CDR3 has 15 residues. The germline V gene has CDR1 LNHDA and CDR2 SQIVND (reference sequence). In DNA form, the CDR3 reads TGTGCCAGTAGTCCCCGGACAGGGGCGGAAGAAAAACTGTTTTTT. This gives the protein CASSPRTGAEEKLFF.

This clone appeared a few times. The chain has TRBV27 and TRBJ2-7; D is possibly TRBD1 or TRBD2 (6 bases each). Trimming removed 8 bases from V and 2 bases from J, with 22 bases in between. This CDR3 spans 16 amino acids. Germline CDR1 MNHEY, CDR2 SMNVEV (reference sequence). CDR3 loop: CASRNGGASSPYEQYF. The CDR3 region has the DNA TGTGCCAGCCGGAACGGGGGCGCATCTTCTCCCTACGAGCAGTACTTC.

The chain links TRBV9 to TRBJ1-1, with D possibly being TRBD1 (6 bases). Trimming removed 2 bases from V and 1 base from J, with 9 bases in between. The CDR3 is made up of 14 amino acids. Per germline, CDR1 SGDLS and CDR2 YYNGEE. For the CDR3, the DNA is TGTGCCAGCAGCGTGGGGGCCTCGAACACTGAAGCTTTCTTT. Protein sequence: CASSVGASNTEAFF. The entire variable domain, with the rest obtained from reference TRBV9 and TRBJ1-1, is as follows: DSGVTQTPKHLITATGQRVTLRCSPRSGDLSVYWYQQSLDQGLQFLIQYYNGEERAKGNILERFSAQQFPDLHSELNLSSLELGDSALYFCASSVGASNTEAFFGQGTRLTVV.

The rearrangement uses TRBV4-2 and TRBJ1-1; D is perhaps TRBD1 (5 bases). Germline V gives CDR1 LGHNA, CDR2 YNFKEQ. V was pared by 0 bases and J by 10 bases, with 18 bases between. The CDR3 is made up of 15 amino acids. This CDR3 is CASSQDYSRDRGAFF. The CDR3, as DNA: TGTGCCAGCAGCCAAGATTACTCCCGGGACCGGGGAGCTTTCTTT.

The chain has TRBV25-1 and TRBJ1-2; D ambiguous. Trimming pared 6 bases from V and 0 bases from J, leaving 17 bases between. This CDR3 region has 16 residues. Germline CDR1 reads MGHDK; CDR2 reads SYGVNS. The CDR3 region is CASSPKGTLPNYGYTF. Here the CDR3 DNA reads TGTGCCAGCAGCCCCAAAGGAACACTTCCTAACTATGGCTACACCTTC.

The table lists this clone with a count of one. The gene calls are TRBV4-1 and TRBJ2-2; D ambiguous. Germline CDR1 is MGHRA and CDR2 is YSYEKL. Trimming shortened V by 0 bases and J by 0 bases, and 8 bases separated the two germline ends. There are 16 residues in the CDR3. The CDR3 here is CASSQDLLTNTGELFF. CDR3 coding DNA: TGCGCCAGCAGCCAAGATCTACTAACGAACACCGGGGAGCTGTTTTTT.

This chain links TRBV27 with TRBJ2-2, with 7 bases that match TRBD1. CDR1 and CDR2 from the germline V gene are MNHEY and SMNVEV (reference sequence). J was trimmed by 2 bases and V by 5 bases; bases with no gene match: 5. CDR3 length: 15 amino acids. CDR3 sequence: CASSLRDRNTGELFF. The CDR3 region has the DNA TGTGCCAGCAGTCTCCGGGACAGAAACACCGGGGAGCTGTTTTTT.

The V call is TRBV4-1, the J call TRBJ1-5; tentative D call: TRBD1 (5 bases). CDR3 length equals 15 residues. Germline CDR1 and CDR2: MGHRA and YSYEKL. Between the trimmed V and J ends, which lost 0 bases and 10 bases, there was a span of 16 bases. CDR3 nucleotide sequence: TGCGCCAGCAGCCAAGATTGGGGGGGAATCAAACCCCAGCATTTT. It yields the protein CASSQDWGGIKPQHF.